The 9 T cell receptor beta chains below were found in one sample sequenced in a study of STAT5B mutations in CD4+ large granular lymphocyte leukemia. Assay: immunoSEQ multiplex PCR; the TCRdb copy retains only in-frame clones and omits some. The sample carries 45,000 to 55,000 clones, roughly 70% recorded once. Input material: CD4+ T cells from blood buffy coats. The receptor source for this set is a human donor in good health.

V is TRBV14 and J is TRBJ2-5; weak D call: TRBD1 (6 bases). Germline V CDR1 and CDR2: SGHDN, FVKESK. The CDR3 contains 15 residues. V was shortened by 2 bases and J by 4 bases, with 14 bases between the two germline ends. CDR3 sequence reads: CASSQSASRGETQYF. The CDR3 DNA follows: TGTGCCAGCAGCCAATCTGCATCCAGGGGAGAGACCCAGTACTTC. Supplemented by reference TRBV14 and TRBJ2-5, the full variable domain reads EAGVTQFPSHSVIEKGQTVTLRCDPISGHDNLYWYRRVMGKEIKFLLHFVKESKQDESGMPNNRFLAERTGGTYSTLKVQPAELEDSGVYFCASSQSASRGETQYFGPGTRLLVL.

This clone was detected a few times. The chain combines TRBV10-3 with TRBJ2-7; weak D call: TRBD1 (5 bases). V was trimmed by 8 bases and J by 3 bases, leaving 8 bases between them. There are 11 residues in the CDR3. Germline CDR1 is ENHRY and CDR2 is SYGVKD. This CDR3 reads CAIQGSYEQYF. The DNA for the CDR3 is TGTGCCATCCAGGGCAGCTACGAGCAGTACTTC.

In DNA, the CDR3 is TGTGCCAGCAGCCCTCGGCAGGGGGCGCTCACCGGGGAGCTGTTTTTT. This gives the protein CASSPRQGALTGELFF. This chain joins TRBV7-2 and TRBJ2-2; TRBD1 matches at 8 bases. This CDR3 has 16 amino acids. The V and J ends lost 5 bases and 4 bases, in that order; junction bases with no gene match: 9. Germline CDR1 reads SGHTA; CDR2 reads FQGNSA. The full variable domain, completed using reference TRBV7-2 and TRBJ2-2, is GAGVSQSPSNKVTEKGKDVELRCDPISGHTALYWYRQSLGQGLEFLIYFQGNSAPDKSGLPSDRFSAERTGGSVSTLTIQRTQQEDSAVYLCASSPRQGALTGELFFGEGSRLTVL.

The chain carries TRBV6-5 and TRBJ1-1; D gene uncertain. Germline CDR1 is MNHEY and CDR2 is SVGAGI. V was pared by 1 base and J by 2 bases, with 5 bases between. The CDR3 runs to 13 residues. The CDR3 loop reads CASSYWGNTEAFF. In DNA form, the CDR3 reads TGTGCCAGCAGTTACTGGGGAAACACTGAAGCTTTCTTT.

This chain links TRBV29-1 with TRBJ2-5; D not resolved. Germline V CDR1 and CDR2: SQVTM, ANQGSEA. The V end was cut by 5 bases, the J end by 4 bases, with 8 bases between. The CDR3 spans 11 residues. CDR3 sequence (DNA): TGCAGCGTTAATACGGGAGAGACCCAGTACTTC. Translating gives CSVNTGETQYF.

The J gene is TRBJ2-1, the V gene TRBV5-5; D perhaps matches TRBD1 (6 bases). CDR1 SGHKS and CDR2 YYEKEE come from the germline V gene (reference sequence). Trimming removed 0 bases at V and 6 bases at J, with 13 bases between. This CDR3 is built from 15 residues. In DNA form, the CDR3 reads TGTGCCAGCAGCTTGGGGGGTACAGGGCTCAATGAGCAGTTCTTC. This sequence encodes CASSLGGTGLNEQFF.

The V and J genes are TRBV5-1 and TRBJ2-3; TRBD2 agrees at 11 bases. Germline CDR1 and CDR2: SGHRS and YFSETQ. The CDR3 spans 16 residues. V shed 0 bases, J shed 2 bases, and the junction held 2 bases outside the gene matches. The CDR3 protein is CASSLATSGATDTQYF. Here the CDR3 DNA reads TGCGCCAGCAGCTTGGCGACTAGCGGGGCCACAGATACGCAGTATTTT.

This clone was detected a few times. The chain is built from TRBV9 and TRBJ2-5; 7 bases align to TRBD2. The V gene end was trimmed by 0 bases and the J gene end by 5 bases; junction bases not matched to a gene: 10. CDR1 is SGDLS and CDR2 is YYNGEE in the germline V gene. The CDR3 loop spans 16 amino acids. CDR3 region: CASSVDGAGVGETQYF. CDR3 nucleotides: TGTGCCAGCAGCGTAGACGGTGCGGGGGTAGGGGAGACCCAGTACTTC.

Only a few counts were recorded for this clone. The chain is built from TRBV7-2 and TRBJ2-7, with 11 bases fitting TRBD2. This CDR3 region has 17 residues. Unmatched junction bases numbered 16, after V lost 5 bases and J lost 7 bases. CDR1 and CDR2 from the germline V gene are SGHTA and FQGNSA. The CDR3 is CASSVSISGGASGEQYF. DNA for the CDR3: TGTGCCAGCAGCGTTTCAATTAGCGGGGGGGCCTCGGGAGAGCAGTACTTC.